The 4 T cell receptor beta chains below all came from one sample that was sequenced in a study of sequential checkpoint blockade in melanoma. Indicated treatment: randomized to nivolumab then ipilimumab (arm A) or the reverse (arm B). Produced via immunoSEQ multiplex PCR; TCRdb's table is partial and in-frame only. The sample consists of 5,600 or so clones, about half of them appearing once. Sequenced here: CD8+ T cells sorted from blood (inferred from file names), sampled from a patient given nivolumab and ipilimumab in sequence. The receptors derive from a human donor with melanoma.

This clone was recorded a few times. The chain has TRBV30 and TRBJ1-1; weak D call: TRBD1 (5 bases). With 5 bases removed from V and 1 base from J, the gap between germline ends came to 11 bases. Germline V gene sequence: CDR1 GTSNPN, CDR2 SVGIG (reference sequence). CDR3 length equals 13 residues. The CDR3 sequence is CAWAGGENTEAFF. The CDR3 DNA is TGTGCCTGGGCTGGAGGGGAGAACACTGAAGCTTTCTTT.

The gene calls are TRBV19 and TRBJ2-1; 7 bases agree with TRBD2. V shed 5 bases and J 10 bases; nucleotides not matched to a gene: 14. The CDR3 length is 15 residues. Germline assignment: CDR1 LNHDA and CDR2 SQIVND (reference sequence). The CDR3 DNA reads TGTGCCAGTAGTTCTAGGGAGGGAGGTCCTTGGGAGCAGTTCTTC. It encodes CASSSREGGPWEQFF.

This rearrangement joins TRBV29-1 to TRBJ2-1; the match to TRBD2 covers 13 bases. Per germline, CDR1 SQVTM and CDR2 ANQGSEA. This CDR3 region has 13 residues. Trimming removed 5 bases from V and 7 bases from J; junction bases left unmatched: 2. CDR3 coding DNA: TGCAGCGTTACTAGCGGGGGGGGGAATGAGCAGTTCTTC. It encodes CSVTSGGGNEQFF.

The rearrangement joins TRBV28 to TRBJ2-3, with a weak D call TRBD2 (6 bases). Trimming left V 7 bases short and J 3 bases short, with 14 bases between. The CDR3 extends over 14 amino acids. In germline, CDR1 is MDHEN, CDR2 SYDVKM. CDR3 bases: TGTGCCAGCAAAGCCCCGGGGGAGACAGATACGCAGTATTTT. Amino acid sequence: CASKAPGETDTQYF.